This T cell receptor (beta chain) was identified in a study of blood T cells in healthy people across ages. V lost 4 bases, J lost 6 bases, and 13 bases lay in between. Germline values: CDR1 SEHNR, CDR2 FQNEAQ (reference sequence). The CDR3 totals 14 residues. Primers used in a second PCR of roughly 6 to 11 cycles were a sample-barcoded 5' primer and a J-beta primer mix. TCRdb re-called the 5' RACE reads with MiXCR, one entry per CDR3 protein. This sample has 1.5 million to 2 million distinct CDR3 sequences, with 28% found just once. The chain couples TRBV7-9 to TRBJ2-1, with D maybe TRBD2 (5 bases). This sequence was found in a woman aged 25 to 39 in good health. Sample: blood. This CDR3 is CASSYGDTFNEQFF. The CDR3 bases are TGTGCCAGCAGCTACGGGGATACTTTCAATGAGCAGTTCTTC.